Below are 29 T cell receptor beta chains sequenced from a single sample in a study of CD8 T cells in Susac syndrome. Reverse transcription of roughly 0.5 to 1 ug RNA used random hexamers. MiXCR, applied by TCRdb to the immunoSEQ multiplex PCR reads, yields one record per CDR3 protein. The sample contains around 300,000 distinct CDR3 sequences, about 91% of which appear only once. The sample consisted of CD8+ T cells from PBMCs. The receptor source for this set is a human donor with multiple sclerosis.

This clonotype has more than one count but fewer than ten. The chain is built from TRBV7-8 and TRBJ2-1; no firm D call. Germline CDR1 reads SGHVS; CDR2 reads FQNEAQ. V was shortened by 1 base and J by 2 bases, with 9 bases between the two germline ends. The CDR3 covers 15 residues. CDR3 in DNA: TGTGCCAGCAGCTTAGTCGGTGGGCCCTACAATGAGCAGTTCTTC. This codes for CASSLVGGPYNEQFF. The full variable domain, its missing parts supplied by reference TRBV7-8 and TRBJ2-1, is GAGVSQSPRYKVAKRGQDVALRCDPISGHVSLFWYQQALGQGPEFLTYFQNEAQLDKSGLPSDRFFAERPEGSVSTLKIQRTQQEDSAVYLCASSLVGGPYNEQFFGPGTRLTVL.

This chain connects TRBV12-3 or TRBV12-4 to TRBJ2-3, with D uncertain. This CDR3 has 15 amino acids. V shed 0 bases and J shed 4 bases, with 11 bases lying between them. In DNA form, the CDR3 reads TGTGCCAGCAGTTTAGCCCGGAGACGGGCAGATACGCAGTATTTT. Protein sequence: CASSLARRRADTQYF.

CDR3 coding DNA: TGCAGTGCTAGGAACACCGGGGAGCTGTTTTTT. Amino acid sequence: CSARNTGELFF. This chain links TRBV20-1 with TRBJ2-2; unclear D gene. Germline V gene lookup returns CDR1 DFQATT and CDR2 SNEGSKA (reference sequence). The CDR3 totals 11 residues. V lost 3 bases and J 1 base, leaving 0 bases between the germline ends.

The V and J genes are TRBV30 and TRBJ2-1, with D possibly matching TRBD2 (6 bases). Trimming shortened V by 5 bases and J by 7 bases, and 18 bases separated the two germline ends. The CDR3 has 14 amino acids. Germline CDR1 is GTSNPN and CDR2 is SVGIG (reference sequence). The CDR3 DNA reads TGTGCCTGGGCCCGGGACTCCTCTCAGAATGAGCAGTTCTTC. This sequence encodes CAWARDSSQNEQFF.

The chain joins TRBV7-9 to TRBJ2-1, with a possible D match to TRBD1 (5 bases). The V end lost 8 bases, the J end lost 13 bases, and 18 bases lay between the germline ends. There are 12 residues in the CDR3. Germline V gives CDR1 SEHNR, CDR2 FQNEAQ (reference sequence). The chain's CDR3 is CASYSPQVSQFF. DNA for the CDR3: TGTGCCAGCTACTCCCCACAGGTTTCCCAGTTCTTC.

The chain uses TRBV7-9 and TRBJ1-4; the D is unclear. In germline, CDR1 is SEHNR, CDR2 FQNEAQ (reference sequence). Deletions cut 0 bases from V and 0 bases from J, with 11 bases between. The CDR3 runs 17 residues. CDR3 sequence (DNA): TGTGCCAGCAGCTTAGCCCAGAGAGGGCCAACTAATGAAAAACTGTTTTTT. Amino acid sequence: CASSLAQRGPTNEKLFF.

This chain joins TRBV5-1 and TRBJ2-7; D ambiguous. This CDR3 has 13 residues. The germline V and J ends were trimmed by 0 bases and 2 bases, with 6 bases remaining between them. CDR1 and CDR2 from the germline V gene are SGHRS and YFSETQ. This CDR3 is CASSLEWTYEQYF. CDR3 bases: TGCGCCAGCAGCTTGGAATGGACCTACGAGCAGTACTTC.

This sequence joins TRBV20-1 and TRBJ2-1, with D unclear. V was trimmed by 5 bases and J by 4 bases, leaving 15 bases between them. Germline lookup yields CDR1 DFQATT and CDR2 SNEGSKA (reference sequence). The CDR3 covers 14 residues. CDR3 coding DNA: TGCAGTGCTCCAGCCCCAGGAACGTACAATGAGCAGTTCTTC. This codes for CSAPAPGTYNEQFF.

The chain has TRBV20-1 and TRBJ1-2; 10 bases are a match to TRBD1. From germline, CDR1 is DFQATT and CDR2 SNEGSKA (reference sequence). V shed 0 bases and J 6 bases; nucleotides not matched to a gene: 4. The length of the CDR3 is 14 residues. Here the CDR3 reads CSARETGTGDGYTF. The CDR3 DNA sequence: TGCAGTGCTAGAGAGACCGGGACAGGGGATGGCTACACCTTC.

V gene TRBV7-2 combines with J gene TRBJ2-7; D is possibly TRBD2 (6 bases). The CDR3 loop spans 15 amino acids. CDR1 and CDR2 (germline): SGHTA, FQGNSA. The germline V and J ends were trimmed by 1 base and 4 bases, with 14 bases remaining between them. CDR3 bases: TGTGCCAGCAGCTTAGGATCCGGTAGCGGATACGAGCAGTACTTC. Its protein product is CASSLGSGSGYEQYF.

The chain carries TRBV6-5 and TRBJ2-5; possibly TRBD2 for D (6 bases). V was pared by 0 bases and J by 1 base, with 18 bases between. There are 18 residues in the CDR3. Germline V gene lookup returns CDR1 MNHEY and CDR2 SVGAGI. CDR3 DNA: TGTGCCAGCAGTTACTCGAGGGAGGCTAGTCCCTTCCAAGAGACCCAGTACTTC. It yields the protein CASSYSREASPFQETQYF.

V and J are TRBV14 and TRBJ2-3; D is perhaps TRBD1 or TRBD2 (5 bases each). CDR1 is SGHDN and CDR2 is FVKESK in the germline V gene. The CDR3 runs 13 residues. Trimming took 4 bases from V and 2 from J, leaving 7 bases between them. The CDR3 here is CASSPGTTDTQYF. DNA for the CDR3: TGTGCCAGCAGCCCTGGGACCACAGATACGCAGTATTTT.

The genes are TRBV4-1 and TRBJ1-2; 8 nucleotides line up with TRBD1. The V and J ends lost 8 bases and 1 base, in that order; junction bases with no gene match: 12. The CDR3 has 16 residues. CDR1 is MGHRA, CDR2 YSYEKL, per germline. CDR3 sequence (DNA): TGCGCCAGCTTACCGCGGACAGGGCTACTTAACTATGGCTACACCTTC. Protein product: CASLPRTGLLNYGYTF.

The DNA for the CDR3 is TGTGCCAGCAGTTACTCTACCCGGGTTACTGAAGCTTTCTTT. It yields the protein CASSYSTRVTEAFF. The chain joins TRBV6-2 or TRBV6-3 to TRBJ1-1; D gene ambiguous. The CDR3 length is 14 residues. Trimming left V 0 bases short and J 5 bases short, with 10 bases between. Germline V lookup: CDR1 MNHEY, CDR2 SVGEGT.

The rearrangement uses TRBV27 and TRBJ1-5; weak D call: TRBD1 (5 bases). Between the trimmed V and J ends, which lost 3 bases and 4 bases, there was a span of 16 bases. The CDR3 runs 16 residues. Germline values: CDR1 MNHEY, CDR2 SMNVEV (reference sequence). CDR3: CASSFLGGEGNQPQHF. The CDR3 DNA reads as TGTGCCAGCAGTTTTTTGGGGGGTGAGGGAAATCAGCCCCAGCATTTT.

The CDR3 sequence is CASRGGAYPSYEQYF. The CDR3 bases are TGTGCCAGCAGGGGGGGCGCCTACCCCTCCTACGAGCAGTACTTC. This sequence joins TRBV7-2 and TRBJ2-7; TRBD1 or TRBD2 may be the D gene (6 bases each). Germline V gives CDR1 SGHTA, CDR2 FQGNSA. This CDR3 is built from 15 residues. V gave up 6 bases and J gave up 0 bases, with 15 bases separating them.

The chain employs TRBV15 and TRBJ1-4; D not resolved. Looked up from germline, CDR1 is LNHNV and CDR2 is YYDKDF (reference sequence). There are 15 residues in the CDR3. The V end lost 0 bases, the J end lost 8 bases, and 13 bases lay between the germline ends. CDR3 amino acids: CATSRDPLTEEKLFF. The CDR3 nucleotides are TGTGCCACCAGCAGAGATCCCCTCACGGAAGAAAAACTGTTTTTT. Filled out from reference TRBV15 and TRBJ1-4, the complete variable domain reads DAMVIQNPRYQVTQFGKPVTLSCSQTLNHNVMYWYQQKSSQAPKLLFHYYDKDFNNEADTPDNFQSRRPNTSFCFLDIRSPGLGDTAMYLCATSRDPLTEEKLFFGSGTQLSVL.

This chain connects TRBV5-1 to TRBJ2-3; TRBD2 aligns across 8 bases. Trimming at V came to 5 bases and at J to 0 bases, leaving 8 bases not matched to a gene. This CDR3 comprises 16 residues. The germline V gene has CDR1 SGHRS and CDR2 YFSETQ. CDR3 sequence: CASRDHGLASTDTQYF. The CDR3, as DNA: TGCGCCAGCAGGGATCACGGACTAGCCAGCACAGATACGCAGTATTTT. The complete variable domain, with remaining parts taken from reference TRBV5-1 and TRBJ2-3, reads KAGVTQTPRYLIKTRGQQVTLSCSPISGHRSVSWYQQTPGQGLQFLFEYFSETQRNKGNFPGRFSGRQFSNSRSEMNVSTLELGDSALYLCASRDHGLASTDTQYFGPGTRLTVL.

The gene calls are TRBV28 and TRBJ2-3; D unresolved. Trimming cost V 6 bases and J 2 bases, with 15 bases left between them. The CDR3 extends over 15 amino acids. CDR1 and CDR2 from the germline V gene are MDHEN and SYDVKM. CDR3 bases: TGTGCCAGCAGGCAATTCGACCCGTCCACAGATACGCAGTATTTT. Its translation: CASRQFDPSTDTQYF. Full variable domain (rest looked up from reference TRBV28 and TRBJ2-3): DVKVTQSSRYLVKRTGEKVFLECVQDMDHENMFWYRQDPGLGLRLIYFSYDVKMKEKGDIPEGYSVSREKKERFSLILESASTNQTSMYLCASRQFDPSTDTQYFGPGTRLTVL.

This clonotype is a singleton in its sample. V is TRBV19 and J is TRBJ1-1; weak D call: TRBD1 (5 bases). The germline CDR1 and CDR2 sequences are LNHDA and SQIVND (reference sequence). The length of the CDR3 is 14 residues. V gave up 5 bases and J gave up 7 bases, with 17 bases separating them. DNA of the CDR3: TGTGCCAGTAGTGCCAGGCCCGGGGCAAATGAAGCTTTCTTT. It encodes CASSARPGANEAFF.

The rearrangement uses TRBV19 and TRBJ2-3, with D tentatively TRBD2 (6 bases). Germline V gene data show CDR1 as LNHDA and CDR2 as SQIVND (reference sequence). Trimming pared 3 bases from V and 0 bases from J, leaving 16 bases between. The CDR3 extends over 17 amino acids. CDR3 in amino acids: CASSIGDPGTSTDTQYF. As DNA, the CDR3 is TGTGCCAGTAGTATTGGAGACCCAGGGACTAGCACAGATACGCAGTATTTT.

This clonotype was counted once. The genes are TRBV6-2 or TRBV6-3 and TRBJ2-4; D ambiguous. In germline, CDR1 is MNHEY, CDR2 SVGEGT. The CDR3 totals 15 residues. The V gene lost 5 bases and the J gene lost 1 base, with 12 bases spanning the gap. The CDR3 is CASSQDHEAKNIQYF. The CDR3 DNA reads TGTGCCAGCAGTCAGGACCACGAGGCCAAAAACATTCAGTACTTC.

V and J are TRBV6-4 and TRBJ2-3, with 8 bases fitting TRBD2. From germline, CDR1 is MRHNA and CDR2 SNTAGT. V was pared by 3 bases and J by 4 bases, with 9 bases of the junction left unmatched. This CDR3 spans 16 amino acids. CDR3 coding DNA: TGTGCCAGCAGTGAAGTTAGTGCGGGAGGTCCAGATACGCAGTATTTT. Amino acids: CASSEVSAGGPDTQYF.

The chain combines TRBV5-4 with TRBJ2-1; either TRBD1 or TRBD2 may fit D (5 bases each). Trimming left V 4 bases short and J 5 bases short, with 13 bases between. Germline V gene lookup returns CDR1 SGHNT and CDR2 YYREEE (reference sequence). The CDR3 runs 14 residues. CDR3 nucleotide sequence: TGTGCCAGCAGCCGGTCGGGACCCAACAATGAGCAGTTCTTC. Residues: CASSRSGPNNEQFF.

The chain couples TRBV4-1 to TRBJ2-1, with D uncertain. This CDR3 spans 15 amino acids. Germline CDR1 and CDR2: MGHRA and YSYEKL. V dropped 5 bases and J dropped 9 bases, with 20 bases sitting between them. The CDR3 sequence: CASSSEGFLGAEQFF. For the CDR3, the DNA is TGCGCCAGCAGCTCAGAAGGTTTCCTCGGAGCTGAGCAGTTCTTC.

In nucleotides, the CDR3 is TGCGCCAGCAGCCAAGATGCTGGGACCGGGGAGCTGTTTTTT. Its translation: CASSQDAGTGELFF. This chain joins TRBV4-3 and TRBJ2-2, with D unresolved. V shed 0 bases and J shed 5 bases, with 7 bases lying between them. From germline, CDR1 is LGHNA and CDR2 YSLEER. The length of the CDR3 is 14 residues.

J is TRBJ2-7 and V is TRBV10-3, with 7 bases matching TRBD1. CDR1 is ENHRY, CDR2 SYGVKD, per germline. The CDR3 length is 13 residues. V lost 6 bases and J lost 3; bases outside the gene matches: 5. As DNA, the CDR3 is TGTGCCATCAGAACCGGGACAGACTACGAGCAGTACTTC. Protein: CAIRTGTDYEQYF.

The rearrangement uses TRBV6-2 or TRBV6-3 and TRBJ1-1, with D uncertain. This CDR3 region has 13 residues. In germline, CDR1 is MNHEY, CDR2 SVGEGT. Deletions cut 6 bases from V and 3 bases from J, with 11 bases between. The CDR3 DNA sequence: TGTGCCAGCAGCTCGGGGAGGGACACTGAAGCTTTCTTT. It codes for CASSSGRDTEAFF.

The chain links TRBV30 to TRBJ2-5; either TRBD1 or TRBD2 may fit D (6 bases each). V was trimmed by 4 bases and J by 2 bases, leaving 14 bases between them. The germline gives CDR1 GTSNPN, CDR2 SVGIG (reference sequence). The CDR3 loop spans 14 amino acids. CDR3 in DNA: TGTGCCTGGACCGGAGGGGGATGGCAAGAGACCCAGTACTTC. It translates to CAWTGGGWQETQYF.